The rows below give T cell receptor beta chains drawn from one sample of a study of response to subunit inactivated influenza vaccine. TCRdb re-derived calls from the RT-PCR reads in MiXCR, one entry per CDR3 protein. The sample holds around 790,000 distinct CDR3 sequences, around 20% seen once. This sample comprised PBMCs from blood, obtained approximately 5 days after vaccination. These receptors were taken from a man in his forties or fifties who received an inactivated influenza vaccine. Both conserved end residues are part of each CDR3. Fields, in order: J gene, clone size, D gene, V gene, CDR3 DNA, CDR3 protein. A D gene is named only where the DNA matches it firmly. Size is stated for part of the rows, as once, few or many counts, or as a class when the clone is expanded.

TRBJ2-5,-,-,TRBV7-9,TGTGCCAGCAGCTTAGGGCGGCGGAGAAGGGAGACCCAGTACTTC,CASSLGRRRRETQYF
TRBJ2-3,many,TRBD2,TRBV5-1,TGCGCCAGCTCGTGGCGGGGGGCCAAGGAAGATACGCAGTATTTT,CASSWRGAKEDTQYF
TRBJ2-7,few,-,TRBV10-3,TGTGCCATCAGTGAGGACTATCTCTACGACTCCGAGCAGTACTTC,CAISEDYLYDSEQYF
TRBJ2-1,many,TRBD2,TRBV5-1,TGCGCCAGCAGCACGGGACTAGTCCTTACCTACAATGAGCAGTTCTTC,CASSTGLVLTYNEQFF
TRBJ2-1,once,-,TRBV7-9,TGTGCCAGCAGCCTGATCCTAAACAATGAGCAGTTCTTC,CASSLILNNEQFF
TRBJ2-3,-,-,TRBV7-2,TGTGCCAGCAGCTTAAGGGAGAATACGCAGTATTTT,CASSLRENTQYF
TRBJ2-7,few,TRBD2,TRBV15,TGTGCCACCAGCAACCGGACTAGCGGATTCTACGAGCAGTACTTC,CATSNRTSGFYEQYF
TRBJ1-6,few,TRBD1,TRBV2,TGTGCCAGCAGGGACAGGGTTAGCAATTCACCCCTCCACTTT,CASRDRVSNSPLHF
TRBJ2-1,-,-,TRBV12-3/TRBV12-4,TGTGCCAGCAATACCGCAGGGGTCAATGAGCAGTTCTTC,CASNTAGVNEQFF
TRBJ2-1,few,-,TRBV27,TGTGCCAGCAGTTTAGTTGAGGAAAATGAGCAGTTCTTC,CASSLVEENEQFF
TRBJ2-7,-,-,TRBV20-1,TGCAGTATGACTTCCGGTTCCTACGAGCAGTACTTC,CSMTSGSYEQYF
TRBJ2-7,-,TRBD2,TRBV12-3/TRBV12-4,TGTGCCAGCACCCCCACGGGGGGGCCCAACGAGCAGTACTTC,CASTPTGGPNEQYF
TRBJ2-7,-,-,TRBV10-3,TGTGCCATCAGTGAGTCTCTGGGCACCATCTACGAGCAGTACTTC,CAISESLGTIYEQYF
TRBJ2-1,few,TRBD2,TRBV5-1,TGCGCCAGCAGCGCTCTAGCGGCCTCCTACAATGAGCAGTTCTTC,CASSALAASYNEQFF
TRBJ2-2,-,-,TRBV7-2,TGTGCCAGCAGCTTATGGGGGGGCGCAGTGGGCACCGGGGAGCTGTTTTTT,CASSLWGGAVGTGELFF
TRBJ2-1,-,-,TRBV9,TGTGCCAGCAGCGTCGGTCCCACTACCAATGAGCAGTTCTTC,CASSVGPTTNEQFF
TRBJ1-5,-,TRBD1,TRBV5-1,TGCGCCAGCAGCTTGGCCTGGGACAGGGACGTAATCGTTCATCCCCAGCATTTT,CASSLAWDRDVIVHPQHF
TRBJ1-4,many,-,TRBV12-3/TRBV12-4,TGTGCCAGCAGCCAAGGACAGGAAAAACTGTTTTTT,CASSQGQEKLFF
TRBJ1-1,-,TRBD1,TRBV10-3,TGTGCCATCAGCCCGGGACAGCCGAACACTGAAGCTTTCTTT,CAISPGQPNTEAFF
TRBJ1-6,few,-,TRBV4-3,TGCGCCAGCAGCCAAGTGTACACCTATAATTCACCCCTCCACTTT,CASSQVYTYNSPLHF
TRBJ1-4,-,-,TRBV4-2,TGTGCCAGCAGTCGTCCCCCCGGGACGACTAATGAAAAACTGTTTTTT,CASSRPPGTTNEKLFF
TRBJ2-7,few,-,TRBV7-9,TGTGCCAGCAGCTTGTTCCCGCAGGACTACGAGCAGTACTTC,CASSLFPQDYEQYF
TRBJ2-1,few,TRBD2,TRBV13,TGTGCCAGCAGCCCCCGGGAGGGAGGTTTTTATGAGCAGTTCTTC,CASSPREGGFYEQFF
TRBJ2-1,-,TRBD2,TRBV9,TGTGCCAGCAGCGTAGGGTGGACAGCGGGAGGTTCCAATGAGCAGTTCTTC,CASSVGWTAGGSNEQFF
TRBJ1-1,few,-,TRBV7-9,TGTGCCAGCAGCCCAGAAAACTGGGACACTGAAGCTTTCTTT,CASSPENWDTEAFF
TRBJ1-1,many,-,TRBV12-3/TRBV12-4,TGTGCCAGCAGTTTTGGCACTGAAGCTTTCTTT,CASSFGTEAFF
TRBJ2-5,-,-,TRBV15,TGTGCCACCAGCAGAGACGCCGTCCAGACCCAGTACTTC,CATSRDAVQTQYF
TRBJ2-1,few,TRBD1,TRBV5-1,TGCGCCAGCAGACTGCACCGGGACAGGGTGGATGAGCAGTTCTTC,CASRLHRDRVDEQFF
TRBJ2-7,few,TRBD2,TRBV18,TGTGCCAGCTCACCTAAGCGGGAGGGTGAGTACGAGCAGTACTTC,CASSPKREGEYEQYF
TRBJ2-1,few,-,TRBV7-2,TGTGCCAGCAGCCACCCACCGCGTTCCTACAATGAGCAGTTCTTC,CASSHPPRSYNEQFF
TRBJ1-1,many,-,TRBV29-1,TGCAGCGTTGCGGCACAAATGGGGACTGAAGCTTTCTTT,CSVAAQMGTEAFF
TRBJ2-4,-,TRBD2,TRBV6-1,TGTGCCAGCAGTGAACTCCCAGGACTAGCGGGAGGGTTGAACATTCAGTACTTC,CASSELPGLAGGLNIQYF
TRBJ1-5,few,TRBD1,TRBV12-3/TRBV12-4,TGTGCCAGCAGCAGGGACAGGGGACACGGGGGAGATCAGCCCCAGCATTTT,CASSRDRGHGGDQPQHF
TRBJ2-7,-,-,TRBV4-3,TGCGCCAGCAGCCAGACTTCGGGATTGTCCTACGAGCAGTACTTC,CASSQTSGLSYEQYF
TRBJ1-1,few,-,TRBV11-2,TGTGCCAGCAGGCCAATTGGGGGGCGCTTGAACACTGAAGCTTTCTTT,CASRPIGGRLNTEAFF
TRBJ1-2,few,-,TRBV7-9,TGTGCCAGCAGCTTAGCCCCGGGGGCCTATGGCTACACCTTC,CASSLAPGAYGYTF
TRBJ1-1,-,TRBD1,TRBV6-7,TGTGCCAGCAAACGGACAGGTAGCACTGAAGCTTTCTTT,CASKRTGSTEAFF
TRBJ1-5,few,-,TRBV12-3/TRBV12-4,TGTGCCAGCACCATGGGGCTTTCCGGTGGGCGCAATCAGCCCCAGCATTTT,CASTMGLSGGRNQPQHF
TRBJ1-1,once,TRBD1,TRBV5-1,TGCGCCAGCAGCTCGGGACAGCTTATGAACACTGAAGCTTTCTTT,CASSSGQLMNTEAFF
TRBJ2-2,-,-,TRBV27,TGTGCCAGCACCGTCCTGGGCAGGACTAACACCGGGGAGCTGTTTTTT,CASTVLGRTNTGELFF
TRBJ2-5,many,TRBD2,TRBV7-9,TGTGCCAGCAGCTCCGGACTAGCGGGGGTGGAGACCCAGTACTTC,CASSSGLAGVETQYF
TRBJ2-3,-,-,TRBV6-2/TRBV6-3,TGTGCCAGCAGCCGACTAAGCGGATACACAGATACGCAGTATTTT,CASSRLSGYTDTQYF
TRBJ2-6,-,-,TRBV5-6,TGTGCCAGCACCCCCTTTACGTTCTCTGGGGCCAACGTCCTGACTTTC,CASTPFTFSGANVLTF
TRBJ2-1,-,-,TRBV24-1,TGTGCCACCAGTGGTTTTAGGACCCAGGGGTATAATGAGCAGTTCTTC,CATSGFRTQGYNEQFF
TRBJ2-3,-,TRBD2,TRBV11-2,TGTGCCAGCAGCTTAGAGAGACTAGCGGGGTACACAGATACGCAGTATTTT,CASSLERLAGYTDTQYF
TRBJ2-2,many,-,TRBV5-1,TGCGCCAGCACTCTGAACCGACAGTCCACCGGGGAGCTGTTTTTT,CASTLNRQSTGELFF
TRBJ2-7,few,-,TRBV12-3/TRBV12-4,TGTGCCAGCAGTTCCCTAGCCGGCGGGACCTACGAGCAGTACTTC,CASSSLAGGTYEQYF
TRBJ2-3,few,TRBD2,TRBV5-1,TGCGCCAGCAGCGCGGGAGGTACTAACACAGATACGCAGTATTTT,CASSAGGTNTDTQYF
TRBJ2-4,few,-,TRBV7-2,TGTGCCAGCAGCTCCAGTGAGCGGGCCAAAAACATTCAGTACTTC,CASSSSERAKNIQYF
TRBJ2-5,few,-,TRBV7-3,TGTGCCAGCAGCTTAATGGGAGTGGGGACCCAGTACTTC,CASSLMGVGTQYF
TRBJ2-3,-,-,TRBV7-2,TGTGCCAGCAGCCCGATAGCGTGGGCTAGCACAGATACGCAGTATTTT,CASSPIAWASTDTQYF
TRBJ2-1,-,TRBD2,TRBV6-1,TGTGCCAGCAGTGATACGATATGGGGGGGAAGGTTGAATGAGCAGTTCTTC,CASSDTIWGGRLNEQFF
TRBJ2-3,-,-,TRBV7-9,TGTGCCAGCAGCTTAGCTTCCAGTTTCACAGATACGCAGTATTTT,CASSLASSFTDTQYF
TRBJ1-2,-,-,TRBV7-2,TGTGCCAGCAGCTCCGTCGTCGATTTCTATGGCTACACCTTC,CASSSVVDFYGYTF
TRBJ2-1,-,-,TRBV10-3,TGTGCCACCAGGGGCGGGTCTAATGAGCAGTTCTTC,CATRGGSNEQFF